The 9 T cell receptor beta chains reported below all come from one sample, sequenced in a study of T-cell reconstitution after alpha-beta-depleted transplantation in children. Preparation of the TCRbeta library was carried out with unique molecular identifiers. TCRdb reprocessed the PCR reads with MiXCR, giving one entry per CDR3 protein. The sample lists approximately 270,000 distinct CDR3 sequences; about a tenth were seen once. Here the sequenced sample was PBMCs from the stem cell graft donor, taken from the stem cell graft. The origin of the receptors is a human donor who donated a stem cell graft to a child with SCID.

On this clonotype itself: At one boundary the junction diverges from the germline segment, which might be a read error. DNA for the CDR3: TGCTGTGCAAGACCGGGACTAGCGGGGGGTTCCACAGATACGCAGTATTTT. Amino acids: CCARPGLAGGSTDTQYF. The chain couples TRBV20-1 to TRBJ2-3, with 15 bases fitting TRBD2. CDR1 and CDR2 (germline): DFQATT, SNEGSKA (reference sequence). This CDR3 comprises 17 residues.

The chain carries TRBV2 and TRBJ1-6; 9 bases line up with TRBD1. Germline loops: CDR1 SNHLY, CDR2 FYNNEI. With V trimmed by 6 bases and J by 14 bases, 14 bases remained unmatched. The CDR3 covers 15 residues. The CDR3 DNA follows: TGTGCCAGCAGAGAAACTGGACAGGGGATAGGGGCCCTCCACTTT. It yields the protein CASRETGQGIGALHF.

The chain combines TRBV7-6 with TRBJ2-1, with 9 bases that match TRBD2. The germline gives CDR1 SGHVS, CDR2 FNYEAQ. Unmatched junction bases numbered 8, after V lost 3 bases and J lost 8 bases. The CDR3 has 15 amino acids. The CDR3 coding sequence is TGTGCCAGCAGCTTTCTTCTAGCGGGGTTCGATGAGCAGTTCTTC. This codes for CASSFLLAGFDEQFF.

This clonotype was counted many times. This chain links TRBV7-3 with TRBJ2-5; 13 bases fit TRBD2. Trimming took 4 bases from V and 4 from J; bases not matched to a gene: 3. Germline V gene sequence: CDR1 SGHTA, CDR2 FQGTGA. The CDR3 consists of 15 residues. CDR3 nucleotides: TGTGCCAGCAGCTCAGGACTAGCGGGGGCAGAGACCCAGTACTTC. Its protein product is CASSSGLAGAETQYF.

The V and J genes are TRBV3-1 and TRBJ1-3; no reliable D call. CDR3 length equals 16 residues. Germline V lookup: CDR1 LGHDT, CDR2 YNNKEL (reference sequence). V was cut by 2 bases and J by 0 bases, with 11 bases left in between. For the CDR3, the DNA is TGTGCCAGCAGCCAAAGTCAAAGGAGCTCTGGAAACACCATATATTTT. This codes for CASSQSQRSSGNTIYF.

The V call is TRBV9, the J call TRBJ2-2; maybe TRBD2 (6 bases). This CDR3 is 18 amino acids long. Germline CDR1 reads SGDLS; CDR2 reads YYNGEE. V was trimmed by 4 bases and J by 5 bases, leaving 24 bases between them. The CDR3 region is CASSSSLPRGRLTGELFF. The CDR3 bases are TGTGCCAGCAGCTCCTCCTTACCTCGGGGGAGGTTGACCGGGGAGCTGTTTTTT.

V and J are TRBV20-1 and TRBJ2-7; tentative D call: TRBD1 (6 bases). The CDR3 is 13 amino acids. Trimming took 4 bases from V and 3 from J, leaving 13 bases between them. From germline, CDR1 is DFQATT and CDR2 SNEGSKA (reference sequence). The CDR3 spells CSANPGDLYEQYF. CDR3 nucleotides: TGCAGTGCTAATCCAGGGGACCTCTACGAGCAGTACTTC.

In this sample, this clonotype turned up a few times. V and J are TRBV6-4 and TRBJ2-5; 9 bases align to TRBD2. The V gene's germline CDR1 is MRHNA and CDR2 SNTAGT. V lost 4 bases and J lost 1; bases outside the gene matches: 4. The CDR3 sequence is 15 residues long. CDR3 DNA: TGTGCCAGCAGTGCTCTAGCGGGGAGCCAAGAGACCCAGTACTTC. The encoded protein is CASSALAGSQETQYF.

This clonotype was detected only a few times. DNA for the CDR3: TGTGCCAGTAACAGGGGTAGCTTGTTAAATCAGCCCCAGCATTTT. As protein: CASNRGSLLNQPQHF. The gene calls are TRBV11-2 and TRBJ1-5; TRBD1 matches at 7 bases. Trimming cost V 9 bases and J 4 bases; bases outside gene matches: 12. Germline V gene data show CDR1 as SGHAT and CDR2 as FQNNGV. The CDR3 extends over 15 amino acids.